Reported below is one T cell receptor beta chain. Seattle enrolled patients during active infection and tracked them longitudinally. This specimen comes from a study of blood T cell repertoires in COVID-19. Study-wide background: Collection of acute and convalescent COVID-19 samples took place in the United States, Italy and Spain. Sample material is recorded as cDNA or gDNA derived from T cells, B-cell-depleted T cells, or PBMCs.

How the authors handled the data: Reference gene primers were amplified, and this amplification served to estimate nucleated cell counts. The assay was immunoSEQ multiplex PCR, and TCRdb's table has in-frame clones only and misses some. V, J and clone size are those of that table, while D and trimming were read from the DNA. This sample has 450,000 or so clones, with approximately 89% found just once. The CDR3 runs to 15 residues. In germline, CDR1 is MNHEY, CDR2 SVGAGI. The V gene end was trimmed by 2 bases and the J gene end by 0 bases; junction bases not matched to a gene: 3. V and J are TRBV6-5 and TRBJ1-2; 7 bases agree with TRBD1. This receptor was taken from a woman aged 40-49 years with COVID-19, enrolled during active disease. The material sequenced was peripheral blood. The CDR3 region has the DNA TGTGCCAGCAGTTACGGGACAGTAGCTAACTATGGCTACACCTTC. Translated, it gives CASSYGTVANYGYTF.